Presented here are 2 T cell receptor beta chains from one specimen sequenced in a study of blood T cell repertoires in COVID-19. Using immunoSEQ multiplex PCR, the repertoire was profiled, and TCRdb retains in-frame clones only, with some absent. The profile covers over 50,000 clones, with over 70% appearing a single time and more than 12% taken by the ten largest. The sample comprised peripheral blood. The source is a human donor with active or convalescent COVID-19. The donor label of this sample is uncertain.

The rearrangement joins TRBV6-7 to TRBJ2-1; 10 bases line up with TRBD1. TRBV6-7 is an open reading frame, and its role is uncertain. This CDR3 has 18 amino acids. The junction had 11 bases not matched to a gene; V was cut back by 1 base and J by 5 bases. CDR3 protein: CASSYFLLGTGVDNEQFF. The DNA for the CDR3 is TGTGCCAGCAGTTACTTCCTCCTCGGGACAGGGGTCGACAATGAGCAGTTCTTC.

The chain combines TRBV13 with TRBJ2-1; possibly TRBD2 for D (5 bases). The germline V gene encodes CDR1 PRHDT and CDR2 FYEKMQ (reference sequence). This CDR3 region has 12 residues. V lost 5 bases and J lost 9, with 11 bases in between. The CDR3 spells CASSPGVGEQFF. The CDR3 DNA follows: TGTGCCAGCAGCCCCGGGGTAGGTGAGCAGTTCTTC.